The 21 T cell receptor beta chains in this list originate from one sample, sequenced in a study of somatic mutations in cytotoxic T cells in rheumatoid arthritis. Assay used: immunoSEQ multiplex PCR; TCRdb lists only in-frame clones, some missing. The profile shows about 30,000 clones, 80% to 85% of them singletons. Sequenced: CD8+ T cells sorted from blood. The receptors originated from an adult with rheumatoid arthritis.

The gene calls are TRBV5-5 and TRBJ2-7; the match to TRBD1 covers 9 bases. The CDR3 consists of 17 residues. V shed 0 bases, J shed 1 base, and the junction held 8 bases outside the gene matches. CDR1 and CDR2 from the germline V gene are SGHKS and YYEKEE (reference sequence). The CDR3 loop is CASSLDPGQGSSYEQYF. CDR3 nucleotide sequence: TGTGCCAGCAGCTTGGACCCGGGACAGGGTTCTTCCTACGAGCAGTACTTC.

This sequence joins TRBV6-8 and TRBJ1-6; D is ambiguous. The CDR3 has 13 amino acids. Germline loops: CDR1 MNHGY, CDR2 SAAAGT. CDR3 bases: TGTGTCACTTCCCGGAAGGGTAATTCACCCCTCCACTTT. The encoded protein is CVTSRKGNSPLHF.

This clone was recorded only once. In DNA, the CDR3 is TGTGCCAGCAGCTTAGGAGGGAATGGCTACACCTTC. It yields the protein CASSLGGNGYTF. The gene calls are TRBV7-9 and TRBJ1-2; D unresolved. The germline V gene encodes CDR1 SEHNR and CDR2 FQNEAQ (reference sequence). CDR3 size: 12 residues. The V and J ends lost 1 base and 6 bases respectively, with 6 bases between them. Looking up the rest from reference TRBV7-9 and TRBJ1-2 gives the full variable domain: DTGVSQNPRHKITKRGQNVTFRCDPISEHNRLYWYRQTLGQGPEFLTYFQNEAQLEKSRLLSDRFSAERPKGSFSTLEIQRTEQGDSAMYLCASSLGGNGYTFGSGTRLTVV.

The chain is built from TRBV4-1 and TRBJ1-1; weak D call: TRBD1 (5 bases). Germline loops: CDR1 MGHRA, CDR2 YSYEKL. Between the trimmed V and J ends, which lost 1 base and 11 bases, there was a span of 11 bases. The length of the CDR3 is 12 residues. In DNA form, the CDR3 reads TGCGCCAGCAGCCAAGGGGGGTGGAGGGCTTTCTTT. This encodes CASSQGGWRAFF.

The chain recombines TRBV27 with TRBJ2-7; D is perhaps TRBD1 (6 bases). V was trimmed by 1 base and J by 6 bases, leaving 19 bases between them. Germline V gene sequence: CDR1 MNHEY, CDR2 SMNVEV (reference sequence). This CDR3 contains 16 residues. The CDR3 loop is CASSLWAGTSSSEQYF. CDR3 DNA sequence: TGTGCCAGCAGTTTATGGGCAGGGACATCTTCTAGCGAGCAGTACTTC.

The V and J genes are TRBV13 and TRBJ1-5, with a weak D call TRBD1 (5 bases). The CDR3 consists of 14 residues. V shed 5 bases and J shed 6 bases, with 14 bases lying between them. Germline V CDR1 and CDR2: PRHDT, FYEKMQ (reference sequence). The CDR3 is CASSRGTGIQPQHF. CDR3 in DNA: TGTGCCAGCAGCCGGGGGACCGGGATTCAGCCCCAGCATTTT. Together with reference TRBV13 and TRBJ1-5, the CDR3 gives the full variable domain: AAGVIQSPRHLIKEKRETATLKCYPIPRHDTVYWYQQGPGQDPQFLISFYEKMQSDKGSIPDRFSAQQFSDYHSELNMSSLELGDSALYFCASSRGTGIQPQHFGDGTRLSIL.

The chain is built from TRBV9 and TRBJ2-1, with 10 bases matching TRBD2. Looked up from germline, CDR1 is SGDLS and CDR2 is YYNGEE. With V trimmed by 0 bases and J by 0 bases, 3 bases remained unmatched. The CDR3 is 17 residues long. The CDR3 bases are TGTGCCAGCAGCGTAGAGGCTAGCGGGAGCTCCTACAATGAGCAGTTCTTC. Its translation is CASSVEASGSSYNEQFF.

The chain carries TRBV4-1 and TRBJ2-3; D ambiguous. Germline CDR1 and CDR2: MGHRA and YSYEKL. With 2 bases removed from V and 2 bases from J, the gap between germline ends came to 2 bases. The CDR3 contains 12 residues. CDR3 DNA sequence: TGCGCCAGCAGCCAAACCACAGATACGCAGTATTTT. This sequence encodes CASSQTTDTQYF.

This sequence joins TRBV11-2 and TRBJ2-5, with unresolved D. V gave up 0 bases and J gave up 2 bases, with 13 bases separating them. This CDR3 comprises 16 residues. Germline V gene lookup returns CDR1 SGHAT and CDR2 FQNNGV. CDR3 in amino acids: CASSLDVSPVQETQYF. The CDR3 DNA follows: TGTGCCAGCAGCTTAGATGTTTCTCCGGTTCAAGAGACCCAGTACTTC.

A single count supports this clone. The J gene is TRBJ2-5, the V gene TRBV11-1, with TRBD1 matching over 10 bases. Germline CDR1 and CDR2: SGHAT and FQDESV (reference sequence). V gave up 3 bases and J gave up 5 bases; unmatched junction bases: 15. This CDR3 has 18 residues. The CDR3 region is CASSFIRDRGPVGETQYF. The CDR3 DNA follows: TGTGCCAGCAGCTTTATCCGGGACAGGGGCCCCGTTGGGGAGACCCAGTACTTC.

The chain has TRBV7-2 and TRBJ2-1, with 9 bases matching TRBD2. CDR3 length equals 16 residues. CDR1 and CDR2 (germline): SGHTA, FQGNSA. Trimming took 1 base from V and 2 from J; bases not matched to a gene: 3. The chain's CDR3 is CASSLGGGRAYNEQFF. Written as DNA, the CDR3 is TGTGCCAGCAGCTTAGGAGGCGGGAGGGCCTACAATGAGCAGTTCTTC.

V is TRBV9 and J is TRBJ1-1; 9 nucleotides align to TRBD1. The CDR3 extends over 16 amino acids. J gave up 3 bases and V 3 bases, and 9 bases lay outside the gene matches. The germline gives CDR1 SGDLS, CDR2 YYNGEE. CDR3 in amino acids: CASSGERDRADTEAFF. The CDR3, as DNA: TGTGCCAGCAGCGGCGAGCGGGACAGGGCGGACACTGAAGCTTTCTTT.

V is TRBV20-1 and J is TRBJ1-6; unclear D gene. V was pared by 3 bases and J by 9 bases, with 3 bases between. CDR3 length: 10 amino acids. The germline CDR1 and CDR2 sequences are DFQATT and SNEGSKA (reference sequence). The CDR3 nucleotides are TGCAGTGCTAGCACTTCACCCCTCCACTTT. The encoded protein is CSASTSPLHF.

The V and J genes are TRBV14 and TRBJ1-1, with 7 bases aligning to TRBD1. The CDR3 has 15 residues. The germline gives CDR1 SGHDN, CDR2 FVKESK. V lost 4 bases to trimming and J lost 3 bases; unmatched junction nucleotides: 8. CDR3: CASSPRQGGYTEAFF. Written as DNA, the CDR3 is TGTGCCAGCAGCCCGAGACAGGGAGGGTACACTGAAGCTTTCTTT.

The chain uses TRBV5-6 and TRBJ1-2; D is unresolved. CDR1 and CDR2 (germline): SGHDT, YYEEEE. The CDR3 runs to 12 residues. V lost 2 bases and J lost 0, with 2 bases in between. CDR3: CASSLANYGYTF. The CDR3 DNA reads TGTGCCAGCAGCTTAGCTAACTATGGCTACACCTTC.

V is TRBV6-5 and J is TRBJ2-1; 14 positions match TRBD2. The CDR3 is made up of 15 amino acids. The J segment lost 9 bases and the V segment lost 2 bases, leaving 3 bases of the junction unmatched. CDR1 is MNHEY, CDR2 SVGAGI, per germline. CDR3 coding DNA: TGTGCCAGCAGTTACGGGACTAGCGGGGGCGGTGAGCAGTTCTTC. The encoded protein is CASSYGTSGGGEQFF.

Here the CDR3 DNA reads TGTGCCAGCAGTTATCGGACAGCCAATTCACCCCTCCACTTT. Amino acids: CASSYRTANSPLHF. The chain links TRBV6-5 to TRBJ1-6; the D gene is possibly TRBD1 (6 bases). V lost 3 bases, J lost 7 bases, and 10 bases lay in between. Germline CDR1 and CDR2: MNHEY and SVGAGI. This CDR3 has 14 amino acids.

V gene TRBV29-1 combines with J gene TRBJ1-2; D is unclear. The V and J ends lost 0 bases and 4 bases respectively, with 3 bases between them. This CDR3 contains 11 residues. CDR1 and CDR2 (germline): SQVTM, ANQGSEA. DNA for the CDR3: TGCAGCGTTGAAGACCTCTATGGCTACACCTTC. Encoded protein: CSVEDLYGYTF.

This clone came up once. The gene calls are TRBV4-1 and TRBJ2-7, with a tentative D call TRBD1 (6 bases). The V end lost 1 base, the J end lost 0 bases, and 10 bases lay between the germline ends. The germline CDR1 and CDR2 sequences are MGHRA and YSYEKL. CDR3 length equals 15 residues. CDR3 nucleotides: TGCGCCAGCAGCCAAGGGACAGCAAGCTCCTACGAGCAGTACTTC. It translates to CASSQGTASSYEQYF.

The chain carries TRBV7-9 and TRBJ1-1; 8 bases are a match to TRBD1. CDR3 size: 14 residues. Germline V gives CDR1 SEHNR, CDR2 FQNEAQ (reference sequence). With V trimmed by 4 bases and J by 6 bases, 7 bases remained unmatched. The CDR3 region has the DNA TGTGCCAGCAGCTCACCGACAGGGGAGGCTGAAGCTTTCTTT. As protein: CASSSPTGEAEAFF.

The chain combines TRBV19 with TRBJ1-5; D is ambiguous. This CDR3 has 13 amino acids. Germline CDR1 is LNHDA and CDR2 is SQIVND (reference sequence). Trimming left V 0 bases short and J 7 bases short, with 7 bases between. The chain's CDR3 is CASSIEDGQPQHF. Here the CDR3 DNA reads TGTGCCAGTAGTATAGAGGACGGGCAGCCCCAGCATTTT.